Each of the 14 T cell receptor beta chains below was sequenced from the same sample in a study of beta chain features in type 1 diabetes. Overall study results and limits: Type 1 diabetes patients showed a moderate but significant shortening of TCRB CDR3s in all four CD4+ subsets.

Antigen specificity for these receptors is unknown. The isolated RNA, all of it, was reverse transcribed, so expressed TCRB transcripts were what got sequenced. Generated by immunoSEQ multiplex PCR, the TCRdb table keeps only in-frame clones and is missing some. Altogether 600,000 or so clones are present, around an eighth being singletons, with the ten largest covering roughly 0.11%. Sequences were obtained from naive CD4+ T cells from blood. The receptors were sampled from a man aged 25 to 40 with type 1 diabetes.

The chain has TRBV6-5 and TRBJ1-6; D is ambiguous. CDR3 length: 15 amino acids. V lost 6 bases, J lost 6 bases, and 15 bases lay in between. The germline gives CDR1 MNHEY, CDR2 SVGAGI. The CDR3 DNA sequence: TGTGCCAGCAGACCGAGGAGGCAGACTAATTCACCCCTCCACTTT. It specifies CASRPRRQTNSPLHF.

The chain is built from TRBV4-2 and TRBJ2-4; 8 bases match TRBD2. Losses at the gene ends were 0 bases for V and 0 bases for J; bases not matched to a gene: 7. Germline assignment: CDR1 LGHNA and CDR2 YNFKEQ. CDR3 length: 18 residues. CDR3 nucleotides: TGTGCCAGCAGCCAAGATCCTAGCGGGTCCCTAGCCAAAAACATTCAGTACTTC. It specifies CASSQDPSGSLAKNIQYF.

The gene calls are TRBV5-1 and TRBJ1-5, with 12 positions matching TRBD1. The CDR3 spans 17 residues. V trimming: 4 bases; J trimming: 6 bases; junction bases outside the gene matches: 11. Germline lookup yields CDR1 SGHRS and CDR2 YFSETQ. CDR3 nucleotide sequence: TGCGCCAGCAGCCCCGGCGAGGGACAGGGGGCTGGTCAGCCCCAGCATTTT. It codes for CASSPGEGQGAGQPQHF.

The chain employs TRBV5-4 and TRBJ2-3; 8 bases map to TRBD2. Germline CDR1 and CDR2: SGHNT and YYREEE (reference sequence). This CDR3 comprises 15 residues. J was trimmed by 0 bases and V by 2 bases; bases with no gene match: 2. The CDR3 nucleotides read TGTGCCAGCAGCTTAGCGGGGGCTAGCACAGATACGCAGTATTTT. Translation gives CASSLAGASTDTQYF.

The J gene is TRBJ1-3, the V gene TRBV25-1, with D hard to call. In germline, CDR1 is MGHDK, CDR2 SYGVNS. CDR3 length: 15 residues. V dropped 2 bases and J dropped 2 bases, with 10 bases sitting between them. The CDR3 coding sequence is TGTGCCAGCAGTGAAACTAGGTTCACTGGAAACACCATATATTTT. Protein: CASSETRFTGNTIYF.

The V and J genes are TRBV7-2 and TRBJ2-7; 10 bases map to TRBD1. The V gene end was trimmed by 5 bases and the J gene end by 7 bases; junction bases not matched to a gene: 8. Germline values: CDR1 SGHTA, CDR2 FQGNSA. The CDR3 runs to 14 residues. The chain's CDR3 is CASSRGQGVSEQYF. The DNA for the CDR3 is TGTGCCAGCAGCCGTGGACAGGGGGTGTCAGAGCAGTACTTC.

The chain couples TRBV27 to TRBJ2-2, with D possibly being TRBD2 (7 bases). V was shortened by 3 bases and J by 4 bases, with 15 bases between the two germline ends. Per germline, CDR1 MNHEY and CDR2 SMNVEV (reference sequence). The CDR3 is made up of 16 amino acids. CDR3 bases: TGTGCCAGCAGTTTGTGGGGGGGCGGGAGCACCGGGGAGCTGTTTTTT. Translated: CASSLWGGGSTGELFF.

This clone was detected a few times. The chain has TRBV7-9 and TRBJ1-2; D is ambiguous. Germline V lookup: CDR1 SEHNR, CDR2 FQNEAQ (reference sequence). The length of the CDR3 is 14 residues. Between the trimmed V and J ends, which lost 4 bases and 3 bases, there was a span of 12 bases. CDR3 protein: CASSSVEGDYGYTF. CDR3 in DNA: TGTGCCAGCAGCTCCGTGGAGGGTGACTATGGCTACACCTTC.

This clone has a handful of counts. The chain combines TRBV9 with TRBJ1-6; TRBD1 might be the D (5 bases). The germline gives CDR1 SGDLS, CDR2 YYNGEE. The CDR3 runs 15 residues. V was clipped by 2 bases and J by 10 bases, with 16 bases between them. The CDR3 DNA sequence: TGTGCCAGCAGCGTGTTAGCCAGGGAGAAATCACCCCTCCACTTT. This translates into CASSVLAREKSPLHF.

This clone was observed a few times. The chain links TRBV4-2 to TRBJ2-1; the match to TRBD2 covers 14 bases. From germline, CDR1 is LGHNA and CDR2 YNFKEQ. J gave up 3 bases and V 6 bases, and 7 bases lay outside the gene matches. This CDR3 comprises 17 residues. The CDR3 loop reads CASSPGLAGGFYNEQFF. CDR3 DNA: TGTGCCAGCAGTCCTGGACTAGCGGGGGGCTTCTACAATGAGCAGTTCTTC.

The chain employs TRBV29-1 and TRBJ2-5, with 9 positions matching TRBD1. This CDR3 has 13 amino acids. CDR1 and CDR2 (germline): SQVTM, ANQGSEA. CDR3 region: CSAITGGPETQYF. CDR3 coding DNA: TGCAGTGCTATAACAGGGGGCCCAGAGACCCAGTACTTC.

This clone was detected only a few times. The V and J genes are TRBV5-1 and TRBJ2-5, with TRBD2 matching 12 bases. There are 15 residues in the CDR3. Germline loops: CDR1 SGHRS, CDR2 YFSETQ. The J segment lost 5 bases and the V segment lost 6 bases, leaving 8 bases of the junction unmatched. Here the CDR3 reads CASNGLAGGPETQYF. In DNA form, the CDR3 reads TGCGCCAGCAATGGCCTAGCGGGGGGGCCGGAGACCCAGTACTTC.

This sequence joins TRBV9 and TRBJ2-3, with 11 bases identical to TRBD1. This CDR3 region has 15 residues. With 0 bases clipped from V and 6 bases from J, the junction kept 3 bases outside the gene matches. CDR1 SGDLS and CDR2 YYNGEE come from the germline V gene. The CDR3 reads CASSVGTGGRDTQYF. The CDR3 coding sequence is TGTGCCAGCAGCGTAGGGACAGGGGGCAGGGATACGCAGTATTTT.

This chain connects TRBV30 to TRBJ2-5; 7 positions agree with TRBD1. Germline loops: CDR1 GTSNPN, CDR2 SVGIG (reference sequence). CDR3 length: 13 residues. The junction had 8 bases not matched to a gene; V was cut back by 8 bases and J by 2 bases. The CDR3 is CAVSGQTQETQYF. The CDR3 DNA sequence: TGTGCCGTCTCGGGACAGACGCAAGAGACCCAGTACTTC.